These T cell receptor beta chains were read from a single sample in a study of T cell repertoires in cytomegalovirus infection. One entry per CDR3 protein results from TCRdb running MiXCR on the reads. Of approximately 490,000 distinct CDR3 sequences listed, approximately 10% are singletons. Sequencing was done on a sample of PBMCs. These receptors were collected from a human donor in good health (CMV status not recorded). Some clones in this sample may be carry-over from other donors' samples. CDR3s include the opening cysteine and the closing phenylalanine or tryptophan. Each record gives: clone size, J gene, D gene, V gene, CDR3 protein, CDR3 DNA. D genes are given only for firm matches. Expanded clones get a size class; other rows say once, few or many, or leave the size out.

many | TRBJ2-3 | . | TRBV10-3 | CAISESGAADTQYF | TGTGCCATCAGTGAGTCGGGGGCGGCAGATACGCAGTATTTT
many | TRBJ2-7 | . | TRBV10-3 | CAISERGPGTYEQYF | TGTGCCATCAGTGAGCGAGGGCCCGGTACTTACGAGCAGTACTTC
few | TRBJ2-1 | TRBD2 | TRBV29-1 | CSVVKRPGGNEQFF | TGCAGCGTCGTGAAACGGCCCGGGGGGAATGAGCAGTTCTTC
. | TRBJ2-1 | . | TRBV28 | CASSLSGTFLFF | TGTGCCAGCAGTCTTAGCGGCACCTTTCTATTCTTC
many | TRBJ2-6 | . | TRBV7-9 | CASRLRDGVSGANVLTF | TGTGCCAGCAGGTTACGGGACGGAGTCTCTGGGGCCAACGTCCTGACTTTC
many | TRBJ1-2 | TRBD1 | TRBV7-6 | CASSLGSGTGGRNYGYTF | TGTGCCAGCAGCTTAGGTAGCGGGACAGGGGGCCGGAACTATGGCTACACCTTC
. | TRBJ2-1 | . | TRBV2 | CASARQGGHEQFF | TGTGCCAGCGCCCGGCAGGGGGGGCATGAGCAGTTCTTC
many | TRBJ2-1 | TRBD2 | TRBV28 | CASSSILAGGKNEQFF | TGTGCCAGCAGTTCGATCCTAGCGGGAGGGAAGAATGAGCAGTTCTTC
. | TRBJ2-7 | . | TRBV7-9 | CASSFRPGPGAVEQYF | TGTGCCAGCAGCTTCCGACCGGGCCCCGGGGCGGTCGAGCAGTACTTC
few | TRBJ1-4 | . | TRBV5-5 | CASSSGPEKLFF | TGTGCCAGCAGCTCAGGTCCAGAAAAACTGTTTTTT
many | TRBJ1-5 | . | TRBV7-2 | CASSNDVNQPQHF | TGTGCCAGCAGTAACGACGTCAATCAGCCCCAGCATTTT
few | TRBJ1-1 | . | TRBV3-1 | CASSVDGVVTEAFF | TGTGCCAGCAGCGTCGACGGGGTAGTAACTGAAGCTTTCTTT
many | TRBJ2-3 | TRBD2 | TRBV6-1 | CASSEQGGLAADTQYF | TGTGCCAGCAGTGAACAGGGGGGACTAGCTGCGGATACGCAGTATTTT
. | TRBJ1-4 | TRBD1 | TRBV4-2 | CASSQDRGQNEKLFF | TGTGCCAGCAGCCAAGATAGGGGGCAGAATGAAAAACTGTTTTTT
many | TRBJ1-5 | . | TRBV12-3/TRBV12-4 | CASSLGQISNQPQHF | TGTGCCAGCTCCCTCGGACAGATTAGCAATCAGCCCCAGCATTTT
many | TRBJ1-1 | TRBD1 | TRBV12-3/TRBV12-4 | CASRDRVGNTEAFF | TGTGCCAGCAGAGACAGGGTCGGGAACACTGAAGCTTTCTTT
many | TRBJ2-3 | TRBD2 | TRBV2 | CASSPLASSTDTQYF | TGTGCCAGCAGTCCACTAGCGTCTAGCACAGATACGCAGTATTTT
many | TRBJ1-5 | . | TRBV19 | CASRPGGQNQPQHF | TGTGCCAGTAGACCCGGAGGACAGAATCAGCCCCAGCATTTT
. | TRBJ2-3 | . | TRBV19 | CASSDPGHLSTDTQYF | TGTGCCAGTAGTGATCCGGGACACCTTAGCACAGATACGCAGTATTTT
many | TRBJ2-5 | . | TRBV7-3 | CASSLSEVAETQYF | TGTGCCAGCAGCTTAAGCGAGGTTGCAGAGACCCAGTACTTC
few | TRBJ2-2 | TRBD2 | TRBV29-1 | CSVEGLAGSNTGELFF | TGCAGCGTTGAAGGACTAGCGGGATCGAACACCGGGGAGCTGTTTTTT
. | TRBJ2-1 | TRBD2 | TRBV5-1 | CASSGGWGTSGSSYNEQFF | TGCGCCAGCAGCGGGGGGTGGGGGACTAGCGGGAGCTCCTACAATGAGCAGTTCTTC
many | TRBJ1-2 | . | TRBV11-2 | CASSRSQDRDGYTF | TGTGCCAGCAGCCGCTCCCAGGACAGAGATGGCTACACCTTC
few | TRBJ2-5 | . | TRBV3-1 | CASSQDQVQETQYF | TGTGCCAGCAGCCAAGACCAAGTTCAAGAGACCCAGTACTTC
many | TRBJ1-1 | . | TRBV7-6 | CASSLIGTPNTEAFF | TGTGCCAGCAGCTTAATCGGGACACCTAACACTGAAGCTTTCTTT
many | TRBJ2-1 | TRBD2 | TRBV15 | CATSRGTSGGFSYNEQFF | TGTGCCACCAGCAGAGGGACTAGCGGGGGGTTCTCCTACAATGAGCAGTTCTTC
many | TRBJ2-7 | . | TRBV7-9 | CASSLPGRLREQYF | TGTGCCAGCAGCTTACCCGGACGGCTGAGGGAGCAGTACTTC
. | TRBJ2-3 | . | TRBV13 | CASSLKGIRTDTQYF | TGTGCCAGCAGCTTAAAGGGGATCCGCACAGATACGCAGTATTTT
. | TRBJ2-6 | . | TRBV12-3/TRBV12-4 | CASSPWTSGANVLTF | TGTGCCAGCAGTCCTTGGACATCTGGGGCCAACGTCCTGACTTTC